Shown below are 9 T cell receptor beta chains from a single sample sequenced in a study of long-term antiretroviral therapy in people with HIV. The immunoSEQ assay was v3.0, run at survey level. Assay: immunoSEQ multiplex PCR; the TCRdb copy retains only in-frame clones and omits some. This sample yields 20,000 to 25,000 clones, of which 80% to 85% are seen a single time; 9.5% to 15% belongs to the top ten. The input for sequencing was unsorted PBMCs, taken 0.1 years before starting antiretroviral therapy. Every receptor here comes from a middle-aged man with HIV.

The CDR3 sequence: CAWRERVSTTNEKLFF. The CDR3 coding sequence is TGTGCCTGGAGGGAACGGGTCTCAACAACTAATGAAAAACTGTTTTTT. The gene calls are TRBV30 and TRBJ1-4; D ambiguous. The CDR3 covers 16 residues. CDR1 is GTSNPN and CDR2 is SVGIG in the germline V gene (reference sequence). The ends were cut back, 3 bases at V and 0 bases at J, with 14 bases in the middle.

This clone was counted only a few times. The chain employs TRBV11-2 and TRBJ1-5, with 7 bases identical to TRBD1. The V and J ends lost 7 bases and 0 bases, in that order; junction bases with no gene match: 9. Germline lookup yields CDR1 SGHAT and CDR2 FQNNGV. The CDR3 consists of 16 residues. This chain's CDR3 is CASTSDRNYSNQPQHF. In DNA form, the CDR3 reads TGTGCCAGCACTTCGGACAGGAACTATAGCAATCAGCCCCAGCATTTT.

A word on this clone: The same CDR3 is also encoded by other DNA sequences in this sample. V usage is TRBV28 and J usage is TRBJ2-7; 8 bases are shared with TRBD2. The V and J ends lost 6 bases and 2 bases, in that order; junction bases with no gene match: 6. Germline assignment: CDR1 MDHEN and CDR2 SYDVKM. The CDR3 extends over 14 amino acids. Here the CDR3 DNA reads TGTGCCAGCAGCTTAGCGGGGCCGCCCTACGAGCAGTACTTC. Translation: CASSLAGPPYEQYF.

The gene calls are TRBV5-8 and TRBJ1-3; possible D gene TRBD1, 6 bases. The CDR3 sequence is 15 residues long. V was shortened by 3 bases and J by 0 bases, with 10 bases between the two germline ends. CDR1 and CDR2 from the germline V gene are SGHTS and YDEGEE. CDR3 in DNA: TGTGCCAGCAGCTCCGGACAGATCTCTGGAAACACCATATATTTT. Amino acid sequence: CASSSGQISGNTIYF.

V gene TRBV7-9 combines with J gene TRBJ2-7; 9 nucleotides match TRBD1. CDR3 length: 14 residues. With 0 bases clipped from V and 5 bases from J, the junction kept 2 bases outside the gene matches. Per the germline V gene, CDR1 is SEHNR and CDR2 is FQNEAQ (reference sequence). The CDR3 DNA sequence: TGTGCCAGCAGCTTAGCGGACAGGGGCCACGAGCAGTACTTC. Translation: CASSLADRGHEQYF.

This chain links TRBV7-9 with TRBJ1-2; no reliable D call. Trimming removed 8 bases from V and 7 bases from J, with 20 bases in between. CDR3 length: 14 amino acids. Germline CDR1 SEHNR, CDR2 FQNEAQ (reference sequence). CDR3 residues: CASGQSRGEGGYTF. The DNA of the CDR3 is TGTGCCAGCGGCCAGTCCCGCGGAGAAGGTGGCTACACCTTC.

The chain joins TRBV5-1 to TRBJ1-2; D possibly corresponds to TRBD1 (6 bases). CDR1 is SGHRS and CDR2 is YFSETQ in the germline V gene. Trimming removed 4 bases from V and 6 bases from J, with 19 bases in between. CDR3 size: 15 residues. The CDR3 region has the DNA TGCGCCAGCAGCCAGAGTGGGGGGGCAGAGGATGGCTACACCTTC. Encoded protein: CASSQSGGAEDGYTF.

This sequence joins TRBV28 and TRBJ2-2, with a weak D call TRBD1 (5 bases). V lost 7 bases to trimming and J lost 7 bases, with 7 bases between them. The CDR3 sequence is 11 residues long. The germline V gene encodes CDR1 MDHEN and CDR2 SYDVKM. The CDR3 DNA is TGTGCCAGCAAAACAGGCGGGGAGCTGTTTTTT. As protein: CASKTGGELFF.

V is TRBV5-6 and J is TRBJ2-3; TRBD1 aligns across 10 bases. This CDR3 contains 15 residues. The junction had 5 bases not matched to a gene; V was cut back by 5 bases and J by 2 bases. Germline V gene sequence: CDR1 SGHDT, CDR2 YYEEEE. The CDR3 coding sequence is TGTGCCAGCAGGCGGACAGGGGGGGACACAGATACGCAGTATTTT. This sequence encodes CASRRTGGDTDTQYF.